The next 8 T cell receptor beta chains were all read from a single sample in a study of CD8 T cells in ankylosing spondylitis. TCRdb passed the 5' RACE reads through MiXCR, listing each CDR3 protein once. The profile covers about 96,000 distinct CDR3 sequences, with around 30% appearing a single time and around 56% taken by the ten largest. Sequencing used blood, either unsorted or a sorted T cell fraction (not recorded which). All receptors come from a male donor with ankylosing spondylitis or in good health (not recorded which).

CDR3: CSALTGVNEQFF. The CDR3 bases are TGCAGTGCGCTGACTGGAGTCAATGAGCAGTTCTTC. This chain links TRBV20-1 with TRBJ2-1; D call uncertain. The CDR3 runs 12 residues. Germline assignment: CDR1 DFQATT and CDR2 SNEGSKA (reference sequence). V shed 6 bases and J shed 6 bases, with 12 bases lying between them.

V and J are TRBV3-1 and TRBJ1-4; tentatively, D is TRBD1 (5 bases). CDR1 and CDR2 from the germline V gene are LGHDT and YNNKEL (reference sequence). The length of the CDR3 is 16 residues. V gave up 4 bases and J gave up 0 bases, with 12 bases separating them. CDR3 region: CASSRRDRATNEKLFF. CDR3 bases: TGTGCCAGCAGCCGCCGGGACCGCGCAACTAATGAAAAACTGTTTTTT. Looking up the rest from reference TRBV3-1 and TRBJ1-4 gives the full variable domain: DTAVSQTPKYLVTQMGNDKSIKCEQNLGHDTMYWYKQDSKKFLKIMFSYNNKELIINETVPNRFSPKSPDKAHLNLHINSLELGDSAVYFCASSRRDRATNEKLFFGSGTQLSVL.

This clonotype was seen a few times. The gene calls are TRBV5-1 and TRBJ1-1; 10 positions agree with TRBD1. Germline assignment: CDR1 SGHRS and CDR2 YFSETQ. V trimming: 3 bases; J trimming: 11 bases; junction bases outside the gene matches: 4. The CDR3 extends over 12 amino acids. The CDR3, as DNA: TGCGCCAGCAGCTCTCGACAGGGGGCGGCTTTCTTT. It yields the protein CASSSRQGAAFF. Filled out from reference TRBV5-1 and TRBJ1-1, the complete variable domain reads KAGVTQTPRYLIKTRGQQVTLSCSPISGHRSVSWYQQTPGQGLQFLFEYFSETQRNKGNFPGRFSGRQFSNSRSEMNVSTLELGDSALYLCASSSRQGAAFFGQGTRLTVV.

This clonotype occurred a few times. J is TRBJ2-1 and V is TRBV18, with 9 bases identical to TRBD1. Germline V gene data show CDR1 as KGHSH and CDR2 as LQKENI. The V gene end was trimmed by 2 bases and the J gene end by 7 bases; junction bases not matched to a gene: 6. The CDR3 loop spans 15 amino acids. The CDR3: CASSPTGQGRNEQFF. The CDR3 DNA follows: TGTGCCAGCTCACCAACTGGACAGGGGAGGAATGAGCAGTTCTTC.

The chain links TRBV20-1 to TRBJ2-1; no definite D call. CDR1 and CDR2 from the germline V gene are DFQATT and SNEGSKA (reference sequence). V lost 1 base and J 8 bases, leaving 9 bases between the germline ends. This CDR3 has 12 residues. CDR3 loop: CSARVQVDEQFF. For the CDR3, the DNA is TGCAGTGCTAGAGTCCAAGTTGATGAGCAGTTCTTC.

The CDR3 region is CSARIPGLDLETQYF. For the CDR3, the DNA is TGCAGTGCTAGGATACCGGGACTAGACTTGGAGACCCAGTACTTC. The chain couples TRBV20-1 to TRBJ2-5; 8 nucleotides line up with TRBD2. CDR1 is DFQATT and CDR2 is SNEGSKA in the germline V gene (reference sequence). V lost 3 bases to trimming and J lost 5 bases; unmatched junction nucleotides: 11. CDR3 length: 15 amino acids.

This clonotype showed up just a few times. The CDR3 DNA reads as TGTGCCAGCAGTTTAGTAGGGGCCACCGGGGAGCTGTTTTTT. As protein: CASSLVGATGELFF. V and J are TRBV12-3 or TRBV12-4 and TRBJ2-2; D is perhaps TRBD1 (5 bases). The CDR3 has 14 residues. The germline V and J ends were trimmed by 1 base and 4 bases, with 7 bases remaining between them.

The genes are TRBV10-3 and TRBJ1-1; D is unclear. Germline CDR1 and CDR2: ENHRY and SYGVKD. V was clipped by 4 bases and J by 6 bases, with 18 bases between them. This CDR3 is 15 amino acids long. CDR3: CAISGQASTLAEAFF. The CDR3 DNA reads TGTGCCATCAGTGGTCAGGCGAGTACTCTTGCTGAAGCTTTCTTT.